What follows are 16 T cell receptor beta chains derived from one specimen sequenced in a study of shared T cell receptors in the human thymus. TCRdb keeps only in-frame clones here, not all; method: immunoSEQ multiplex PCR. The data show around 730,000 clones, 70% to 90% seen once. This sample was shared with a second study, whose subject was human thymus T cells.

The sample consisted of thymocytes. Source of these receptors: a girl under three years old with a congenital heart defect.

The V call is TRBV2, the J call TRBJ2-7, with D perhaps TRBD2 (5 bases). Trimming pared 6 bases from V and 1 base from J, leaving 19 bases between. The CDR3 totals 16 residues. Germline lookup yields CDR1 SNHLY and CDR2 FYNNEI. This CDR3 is CASRLNGIQGSYEQYF. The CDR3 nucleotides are TGTGCCAGCAGATTGAACGGGATTCAAGGGTCCTACGAGCAGTACTTC.

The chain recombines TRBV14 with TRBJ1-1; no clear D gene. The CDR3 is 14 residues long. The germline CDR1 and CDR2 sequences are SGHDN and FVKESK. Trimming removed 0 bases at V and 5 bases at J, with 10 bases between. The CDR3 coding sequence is TGTGCCAGCAGCCAAGAACCGAATCGGACTGAAGCTTTCTTT. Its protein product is CASSQEPNRTEAFF.

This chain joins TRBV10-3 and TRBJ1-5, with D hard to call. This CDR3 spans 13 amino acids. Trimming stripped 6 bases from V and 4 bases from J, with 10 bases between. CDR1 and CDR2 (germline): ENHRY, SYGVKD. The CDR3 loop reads CAISPDSNQPQHF. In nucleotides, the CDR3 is TGTGCCATCAGCCCCGACTCTAATCAGCCCCAGCATTTT.

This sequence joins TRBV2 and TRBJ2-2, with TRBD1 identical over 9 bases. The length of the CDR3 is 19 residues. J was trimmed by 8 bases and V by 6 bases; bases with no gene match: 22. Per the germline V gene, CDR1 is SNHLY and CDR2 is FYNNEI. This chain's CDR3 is CASRLRHRGRAVIGGELFF. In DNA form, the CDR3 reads TGTGCCAGCAGGCTCCGGCACAGGGGGCGCGCTGTTATAGGGGGGGAGCTGTTTTTT.

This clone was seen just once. The CDR3 coding sequence is TGTGCCAGTAGTATATGGCAGCGTCCCGGGGAGCTGTTTTTT. Translated, it gives CASSIWQRPGELFF. The J gene is TRBJ2-2, the V gene TRBV19, with no clear D. With 2 bases removed from V and 6 bases from J, the gap between germline ends came to 10 bases. The CDR3 has 14 amino acids. Looked up from germline, CDR1 is LNHDA and CDR2 is SQIVND (reference sequence). The entire variable domain, with the rest obtained from reference TRBV19 and TRBJ2-2, is as follows: DGGITQSPKYLFRKEGQNVTLSCEQNLNHDAMYWYRQDPGQGLRLIYYSQIVNDFQKGDIAEGYSVSREKKESFPLTVTSAQKNPTAFYLCASSIWQRPGELFFGEGSRLTVL.

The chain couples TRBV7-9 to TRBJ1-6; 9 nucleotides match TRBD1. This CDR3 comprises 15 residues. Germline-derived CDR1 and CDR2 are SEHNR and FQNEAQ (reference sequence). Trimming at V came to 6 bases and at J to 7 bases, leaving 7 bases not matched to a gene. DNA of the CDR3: TGTGCCAGCAGAACAGGGGGCGAGATAAATTCACCCCTCCACTTT. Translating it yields CASRTGGEINSPLHF.

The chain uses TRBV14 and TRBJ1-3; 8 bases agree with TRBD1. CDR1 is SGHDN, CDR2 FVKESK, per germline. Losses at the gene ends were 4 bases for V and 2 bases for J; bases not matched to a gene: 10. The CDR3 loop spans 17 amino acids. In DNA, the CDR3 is TGTGCCAGCAGCCCGGACGCAGGGGGCTCGACTGGAAACACCATATATTTT. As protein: CASSPDAGGSTGNTIYF. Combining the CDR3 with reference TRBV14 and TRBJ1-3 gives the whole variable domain EAGVTQFPSHSVIEKGQTVTLRCDPISGHDNLYWYRRVMGKEIKFLLHFVKESKQDESGMPNNRFLAERTGGTYSTLKVQPAELEDSGVYFCASSPDAGGSTGNTIYFGEGSWLTVV.

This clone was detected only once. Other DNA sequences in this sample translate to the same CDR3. CDR3 DNA sequence: TGTGCCTGGTTAGCTTCAGGGCCTATAGGACAAACTGAAGCTTTCTTT. This translates into CAWLASGPIGQTEAFF. V gene TRBV30 combines with J gene TRBJ1-1, with TRBD1 as a possible D gene (5 bases). This CDR3 has 16 amino acids. V lost 5 bases and J 5 bases, leaving 24 bases between the germline ends. Germline V gene lookup returns CDR1 GTSNPN and CDR2 SVGIG (reference sequence).

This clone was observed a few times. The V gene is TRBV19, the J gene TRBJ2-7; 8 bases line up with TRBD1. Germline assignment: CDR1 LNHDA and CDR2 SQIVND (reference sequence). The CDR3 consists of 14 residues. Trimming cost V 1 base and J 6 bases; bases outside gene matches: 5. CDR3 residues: CASSIADRVSEQYF. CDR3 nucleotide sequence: TGTGCCAGTAGTATAGCGGACAGGGTAAGCGAGCAGTACTTC.

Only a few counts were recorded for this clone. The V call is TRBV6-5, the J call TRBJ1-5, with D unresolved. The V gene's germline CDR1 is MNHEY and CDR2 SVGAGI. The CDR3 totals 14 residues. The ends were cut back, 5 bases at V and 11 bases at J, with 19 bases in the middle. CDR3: CASSEEPLGWTQHF. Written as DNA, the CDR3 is TGTGCCAGCAGTGAAGAACCGCTAGGTTGGACCCAGCATTTT.

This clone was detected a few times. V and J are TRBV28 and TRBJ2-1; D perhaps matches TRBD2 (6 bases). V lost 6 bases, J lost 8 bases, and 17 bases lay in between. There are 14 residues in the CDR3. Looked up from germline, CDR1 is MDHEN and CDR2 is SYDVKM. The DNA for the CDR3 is TGTGCCAGCAGCCTAAGGAGGGGTCGGGATGAGCAGTTCTTC. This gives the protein CASSLRRGRDEQFF.

CDR3: CASSYSSQGAYEQYF. The CDR3 DNA is TGTGCCAGCAGTTACTCATCCCAGGGGGCGTACGAGCAGTACTTC. The V and J genes are TRBV6-6 and TRBJ2-7, with 8 nucleotides matching TRBD1. This CDR3 comprises 15 residues. V shed 0 bases and J 4 bases; nucleotides not matched to a gene: 5. CDR1 and CDR2 from the germline V gene are MNHNY and SVGAGI (reference sequence).

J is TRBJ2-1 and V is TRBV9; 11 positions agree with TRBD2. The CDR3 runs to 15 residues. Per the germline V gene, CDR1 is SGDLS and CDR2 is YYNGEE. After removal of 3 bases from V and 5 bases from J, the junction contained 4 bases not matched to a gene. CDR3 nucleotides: TGTGCCAGCAGCGCGAATAGCGGGGGGGACAATGAGCAGTTCTTC. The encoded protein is CASSANSGGDNEQFF.

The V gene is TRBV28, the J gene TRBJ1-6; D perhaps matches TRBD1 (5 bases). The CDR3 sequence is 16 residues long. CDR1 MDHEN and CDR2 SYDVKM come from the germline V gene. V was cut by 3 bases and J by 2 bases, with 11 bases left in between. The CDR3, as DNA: TGTGCCAGCAGTTTGGGGGGTTTGACCTATAATTCACCCCTCCACTTT. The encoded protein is CASSLGGLTYNSPLHF.

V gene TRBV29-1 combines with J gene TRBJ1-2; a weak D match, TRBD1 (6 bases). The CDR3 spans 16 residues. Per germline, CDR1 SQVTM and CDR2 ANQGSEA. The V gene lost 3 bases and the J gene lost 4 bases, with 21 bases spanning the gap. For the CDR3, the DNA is TGCAGCGTTGAGGCAGGGGAAAAGAGAGGGGGCTATGGCTACACCTTC. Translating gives CSVEAGEKRGGYGYTF.

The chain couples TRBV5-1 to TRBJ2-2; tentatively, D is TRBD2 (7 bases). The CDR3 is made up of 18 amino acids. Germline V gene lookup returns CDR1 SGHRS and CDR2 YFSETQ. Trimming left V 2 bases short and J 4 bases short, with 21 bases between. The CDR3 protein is CASSFGSLGGPPTGELFF. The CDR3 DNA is TGCGCCAGCAGCTTTGGCTCCCTCGGGGGGCCCCCCACCGGGGAGCTGTTTTTT.